This passage covers 5 T cell receptor beta chains from one sample sequenced in a study of blood T cells in healthy people across ages. Through a sample-barcoded 5' primer and a J-beta primer mix, a second PCR was run for roughly 6 to 11 cycles. One entry per CDR3 protein results from TCRdb running MiXCR on the 5' RACE reads. The table includes around 1.5 million distinct CDR3 sequences, 40% to 50% detected once. Material for sequencing was blood. The receptors were gathered from a woman between 18 and 29 years old in good health.

About this clonotype: A read error may produce the germline difference seen at one junction end. V is TRBV15 and J is TRBJ1-6, with 8 bases identical to TRBD1. Germline loops: CDR1 LNHNV, CDR2 YYDKDF (reference sequence). The CDR3 totals 15 residues. The CDR3 DNA is TGTGCCACCAGCAGAGCTCTGGACAGGGCTTCACCCCCCCACTTT. Translation: CATSRALDRASPPHF.

This chain uses TRBV20-1 with TRBJ2-1; 9 bases match TRBD2. The CDR3 has 21 residues. J lost 1 base, V lost 5 bases, and 24 bases had no gene match. The germline V gene encodes CDR1 DFQATT and CDR2 SNEGSKA (reference sequence). The CDR3 region has the DNA TGCAGTGCTTACGTAAGAACAAAGACAGCGGGAGGACACGGATCCTACAATGAGCAGTTCTTC. Translating it yields CSAYVRTKTAGGHGSYNEQFF.

The V and J genes are TRBV7-8 and TRBJ1-2, with a possible D match to TRBD1 (5 bases). The germline gives CDR1 SGHVS, CDR2 FQNEAQ. The CDR3 length is 14 residues. V lost 1 base and J lost 5, with 11 bases in between. The CDR3: CASSLEGRAYGYTF. DNA of the CDR3: TGTGCCAGCAGCTTAGAGGGGCGGGCGTATGGCTACACCTTC. The full variable domain, in which reference TRBV7-8 and TRBJ1-2 provide the parts outside the CDR3, is GAGVSQSPRYKVAKRGQDVALRCDPISGHVSLFWYQQALGQGPEFLTYFQNEAQLDKSGLPSDRFFAERPEGSVSTLKIQRTQQEDSAVYLCASSLEGRAYGYTFGSGTRLTVV.

At least ten counts were recorded for this clonotype. The J gene is TRBJ1-5, the V gene TRBV12-3 or TRBV12-4, with D possibly being TRBD1 (5 bases). The CDR3 extends over 14 amino acids. Between the trimmed V and J ends, which lost 6 bases and 4 bases, there was a span of 13 bases. CDR3 bases: TGTGCCAGCAGCTTAACAGACAGTAATCAGCCCCAGCATTTT. It is translated as CASSLTDSNQPQHF.

V and J are TRBV7-9 and TRBJ1-2; 7 bases are a match to TRBD1. The CDR3 is made up of 15 amino acids. CDR1 and CDR2 (germline): SEHNR, FQNEAQ (reference sequence). V was pared by 7 bases and J by 7 bases, with 15 bases of the junction left unmatched. CDR3 bases: TGTGCCAGCATTTTCGGGGCGACAGGGATCGCTGGCTACACCTTC. This codes for CASIFGATGIAGYTF. The whole variable domain, filled in from reference TRBV7-9 and TRBJ1-2, reads DTGVSQNPRHKITKRGQNVTFRCDPISEHNRLYWYRQTLGQGPEFLTYFQNEAQLEKSRLLSDRFSAERPKGSFSTLEIQRTEQGDSAMYLCASIFGATGIAGYTFGSGTRLTVV.